What follows is one T cell receptor beta chain and its context. The target of this receptor is not known. Base qualities are not recorded, but no much larger clone differs from it by a single base. The time point label of this sample denotes: before preoperative PTX-NDP chemotherapy. Before surgery, patients were given paclitaxel-nedaplatin as preoperative chemotherapy. These data belong to a study of esophageal squamous cell carcinoma under preoperative chemotherapy (dated by TCRdb to the late 2010s). The study in broad terms: In the study, TCR repertoires were profiled in both peripheral blood T cells and tumor-infiltrating lymphocytes. A few patients with primary esophageal squamous cell carcinoma were included in the cohort. Repertoires were compared between samples taken before and after paclitaxel-nedaplatin therapy. The study examined the effect of paclitaxel-nedaplatin chemotherapy on T-cell receptor repertoires in patients with esophageal squamous cell carcinoma.

The investigation overall reported the following: Post-treatment tumor-infiltrating lymphocytes appeared to be derived in part from peripheral T cells migrating into the tumor, rather than solely from local clonal changes. Clonotype frequencies shifted immediately and substantially under paclitaxel-nedaplatin therapy, and abundant clones were more likely to contract than to amplify. The analysis included only a few patients with esophageal squamous cell carcinoma, making the cohort small. A significant increase in TCR diversity was observed in peripheral T cells after chemotherapy, whereas no such increase was observed in tumor-infiltrating lymphocytes.

Library preparation was by PCR. The sequencing machine was a HiSeq X Ten. TCR repertoires were characterized by high-throughput sequencing. TCRdb trimmed public reads at Q25 via fastp, called clones via MiXCR and kept in-frame beta chains. Each entry merges the rows of one CDR3 protein and shows their most common DNA and genes. Present in this sample are about 30,000 distinct CDR3 sequences, roughly 52% of which were seen just once. The ten largest clones take up more than 10% of the sample. The CDR3 measures 14 amino acids from cysteine to phenylalanine. The retained sequence is limited to the CDR3, 42 bases, with the frame set at the first base. V was cut back by 11 bases and J by 8 bases, leaving a gap of 24 bases between them.

The V and J segments used are TRBV12-3 or TRBV12-4 and TRBJ2-5; TRBD2 could be the D gene, as 6 bases match. This TCR was recovered from a human donor with esophageal squamous cell carcinoma. The donor label of this sample is uncertain. This specimen was collected from a patient given preoperative chemotherapy. The CDR3 region reads CACTAGGAKNTQYF. The sequenced DNA: TGTGCCTGTACCGCGGGCGGGGCCAAAAACACCCAGTACTTC.